The 6 T cell receptor beta chains in this list originate from one sample, sequenced in a study of blood T cell repertoires in COVID-19. Sequenced by immunoSEQ multiplex PCR; TCRdb stores in-frame clones only, minus some. Of over 65,000 clones listed, over 80% are singletons. What was sequenced was peripheral blood. The receptors were gathered from a human donor in a cohort sampled during active COVID-19.

In DNA, the CDR3 is TGTGCCTGGCTCCAGGGGGGAGAGCAGTACTTC. It encodes CAWLQGGEQYF. This chain joins TRBV30 and TRBJ2-7; TRBD1 is a possible D gene (7 bases). Trimming took 5 bases from V and 7 from J, leaving 12 bases between them. Looked up from germline, CDR1 is GTSNPN and CDR2 is SVGIG (reference sequence). The CDR3 is 11 residues long. The variable domain in full, with the rest retrieved from reference TRBV30 and TRBJ2-7, is SQTIHQWPATLVQPVGSPLSLECTVEGTSNPNLYWYRQAAGRGLQLLFYSVGIGQISSEVPQNLSASRPQDRQFILSSKKLLLSDSGFYLCAWLQGGEQYFGPGTRLTVT.

The J gene is TRBJ2-7, the V gene TRBV4-1; 8 nucleotides align to TRBD2. Unmatched junction bases numbered 19, after V lost 0 bases and J lost 6 bases. CDR1 and CDR2 (germline): MGHRA, YSYEKL. The CDR3 length is 19 residues. This chain's CDR3 is CASSQDLFGLARPSTEQYF. DNA for the CDR3: TGCGCCAGCAGCCAAGATCTGTTTGGACTAGCAAGACCCTCAACCGAGCAGTACTTC.

V gene TRBV9 combines with J gene TRBJ1-5; D is unresolved. V lost 0 bases and J 3 bases, leaving 10 bases between the germline ends. Germline lookup yields CDR1 SGDLS and CDR2 YYNGEE. The CDR3 contains 15 residues. The CDR3 sequence: CASSVGSGNNQPQHF. In nucleotides, the CDR3 is TGTGCCAGCAGCGTAGGGTCGGGGAACAATCAGCCCCAGCATTTT.

This chain links TRBV6-6 with TRBJ2-1, with D possibly being TRBD2 (6 bases). Trimming took 2 bases from V and 6 from J, leaving 8 bases between them. The CDR3 is 13 amino acids. Germline assignment: CDR1 MNHNY and CDR2 SVGAGI (reference sequence). This CDR3 is CASSYLGSNEQFF. In nucleotides, the CDR3 is TGTGCCAGCAGTTACCTCGGGAGCAATGAGCAGTTCTTC.

The rearrangement links TRBV30 to TRBJ1-1; a possible D gene is TRBD1 (5 bases). CDR1 GTSNPN and CDR2 SVGIG come from the germline V gene (reference sequence). V lost 3 bases, J lost 1 base, and 12 bases lay in between. The CDR3 spans 14 residues. The CDR3 nucleotides read TGTGCCTGGAGGGAGGGGAGGGCGAACACTGAAGCTTTCTTT. It codes for CAWREGRANTEAFF.

The genes are TRBV19 and TRBJ2-1; 9 positions match TRBD2. The germline gives CDR1 LNHDA, CDR2 SQIVND (reference sequence). The ends lost 2 bases at V and 0 bases at J; junction bases unmatched: 8. CDR3 size: 18 residues. DNA of the CDR3: TGTGCCAGTAGTATAAGGCTAGCGGGATCGAGCTCCTACAATGAGCAGTTCTTC. Protein product: CASSIRLAGSSSYNEQFF.